Below, 26 T cell receptor beta chains from the same sample are listed, as sequenced in a study of T cells in tuberculosis. Assay used: immunoSEQ multiplex PCR; TCRdb lists only in-frame clones, some missing. The data hold 35,000 to 40,000 clones, with around 93% observed a single time. Material: PBMCs. The receptor set was obtained from a donor under 30 with latent tuberculosis or without tuberculosis infection. Some clones in this sample may be carry-over from other donors' samples.

The V call is TRBV19, the J call TRBJ1-5; the D is unclear. V was shortened by 5 bases and J by 2 bases, with 13 bases between the two germline ends. Germline CDR1 LNHDA, CDR2 SQIVND (reference sequence). CDR3 size: 15 residues. The CDR3 region is CASSFGGNGNQPQHF. The DNA of the CDR3 is TGTGCCAGTAGTTTCGGAGGAAACGGCAATCAGCCCCAGCATTTT. Full variable domain (outside the CDR3, taken from reference TRBV19 and TRBJ1-5): DGGITQSPKYLFRKEGQNVTLSCEQNLNHDAMYWYRQDPGQGLRLIYYSQIVNDFQKGDIAEGYSVSREKKESFPLTVTSAQKNPTAFYLCASSFGGNGNQPQHFGDGTRLSIL.

V is TRBV18 and J is TRBJ1-2, with D tentatively TRBD1 (6 bases). The CDR3 covers 14 residues. Germline V CDR1 and CDR2: KGHSH, LQKENI. Trimming removed 2 bases at V and 6 bases at J, with 13 bases between. The CDR3 loop is CASSPVFTGNGYTF. In DNA, the CDR3 is TGTGCCAGCTCACCAGTGTTTACAGGGAATGGCTACACCTTC. Drawing the rest from reference TRBV18 and TRBJ1-2, the complete variable domain is NAGVMQNPRHLVRRRGQEARLRCSPMKGHSHVYWYRQLPEEGLKFMVYLQKENIIDESGMPKERFSAEFPKEGPSILRIQQVVRGDSAAYFCASSPVFTGNGYTFGSGTRLTVV.

The genes are TRBV2 and TRBJ1-4, with 7 positions matching TRBD1. The CDR3 has 18 amino acids. Germline V CDR1 and CDR2: SNHLY, FYNNEI. The J segment lost 7 bases and the V segment lost 1 base, leaving 15 bases of the junction unmatched. Here the CDR3 reads CASSEGQGFWGNPEKLFF. For the CDR3, the DNA is TGTGCCAGCAGTGAAGGACAGGGATTTTGGGGTAATCCTGAAAAACTGTTTTTT.

J is TRBJ1-3 and V is TRBV28, with TRBD1 identical over 11 bases. The CDR3 consists of 15 residues. CDR1 and CDR2 (germline): MDHEN, SYDVKM. Trimming took 6 bases from V and 2 from J; bases not matched to a gene: 3. CDR3 protein: CASSLGQGAGNTIYF. CDR3 bases: TGTGCCAGCAGCCTGGGACAGGGGGCTGGAAACACCATATATTTT.

V gene TRBV9 combines with J gene TRBJ1-2; 8 nucleotides match TRBD1. This CDR3 is 17 amino acids long. Germline V lookup: CDR1 SGDLS, CDR2 YYNGEE. Trimming cost V 4 bases and J 4 bases; bases outside gene matches: 15. CDR3 nucleotides: TGTGCCAGCAGCCATAGGCCCGAGACAGGGGCTAGCTATGGCTACACCTTC. It translates to CASSHRPETGASYGYTF.

The chain recombines TRBV19 with TRBJ1-1; a possible D gene is TRBD1 (5 bases). The germline CDR1 and CDR2 sequences are LNHDA and SQIVND (reference sequence). The ends were cut back, 0 bases at V and 3 bases at J, with 14 bases in the middle. This CDR3 comprises 16 residues. The DNA of the CDR3 is TGTGCCAGTAGTATAGATCTTGGGGCTGGTGACACTGAAGCTTTCTTT. This encodes CASSIDLGAGDTEAFF.

The genes are TRBV15 and TRBJ1-4; the D gene is possibly TRBD1 (6 bases). The CDR3 contains 15 residues. Germline V gives CDR1 LNHNV, CDR2 YYDKDF (reference sequence). V was cut by 4 bases and J by 4 bases, with 13 bases left in between. CDR3 DNA: TGTGCCACCAGCAATCTTAACAGGGATAATGAAAAACTGTTTTTT. This translates into CATSNLNRDNEKLFF.

The chain couples TRBV25-1 to TRBJ2-1; D remains unclear. V dropped 3 bases and J dropped 8 bases, with 14 bases sitting between them. The CDR3 spans 14 residues. Germline CDR1 reads MGHDK; CDR2 reads SYGVNS. The CDR3 DNA follows: TGTGCCAGCAGTGACCCTCCTAGGAGCGATGAGCAGTTCTTC. Residues: CASSDPPRSDEQFF.

The V gene is TRBV6-6, the J gene TRBJ2-5; 9 bases are a match to TRBD1. This CDR3 region has 12 residues. V dropped 0 bases and J dropped 13; count of bases not matched to a gene: 3. Germline CDR1 reads MNHNY; CDR2 reads SVGAGI (reference sequence). As DNA, the CDR3 is TGTGCCAGCAGTTACTCGGGGACAGGGCTGTACTTC. Protein: CASSYSGTGLYF.

The J gene is TRBJ1-1, the V gene TRBV5-1, with D maybe TRBD1 (5 bases). The germline CDR1 and CDR2 sequences are SGHRS and YFSETQ. V was shortened by 4 bases and J by 3 bases, with 13 bases between the two germline ends. The CDR3 length is 14 residues. CDR3 loop: CASSEQGSDTEAFF. For the CDR3, the DNA is TGCGCCAGCAGCGAGCAGGGTTCGGACACTGAAGCTTTCTTT.

The chain recombines TRBV7-2 with TRBJ1-1; the match to TRBD1 covers 10 bases. Trimming at V came to 5 bases and at J to 5 bases, leaving 8 bases not matched to a gene. CDR3 length equals 15 residues. Germline loops: CDR1 SGHTA, CDR2 FQGNSA. CDR3 region: CASSPGDRGWTEAFF. For the CDR3, the DNA is TGTGCCAGCAGCCCCGGGGACAGGGGATGGACTGAAGCTTTCTTT.

V gene TRBV30 combines with J gene TRBJ1-3; 9 nucleotides align to TRBD1. J lost 4 bases, V lost 0 bases, and 7 bases had no gene match. Germline CDR1 reads GTSNPN; CDR2 reads SVGIG (reference sequence). This CDR3 is built from 16 residues. DNA of the CDR3: TGTGCCTGGAGTGTAACGGACAGGGGAAGAGGAAACACCATATATTTT. This gives the protein CAWSVTDRGRGNTIYF.

This chain links TRBV25-1 with TRBJ1-2; D is unclear. This CDR3 contains 14 residues. Trimming removed 6 bases from V and 7 bases from J, with 18 bases in between. In germline, CDR1 is MGHDK, CDR2 SYGVNS. The CDR3 DNA is TGTGCCAGCAGCCTATCTATGACGCGGGGTGGCTACACCTTC. The encoded protein is CASSLSMTRGGYTF.

V gene TRBV4-3 combines with J gene TRBJ2-7; TRBD1 matches 9 bases. Germline assignment: CDR1 LGHNA and CDR2 YSLEER. The CDR3 loop spans 16 amino acids. The V segment lost 0 bases and the J segment 3 bases; nucleotides outside the gene matches: 6. CDR3 region: CASSQDDTGGFYEQYF. The CDR3 DNA reads TGCGCCAGCAGCCAAGATGACACAGGGGGCTTCTACGAGCAGTACTTC.

The V call is TRBV9, the J call TRBJ1-4, with D hard to call. Germline loops: CDR1 SGDLS, CDR2 YYNGEE. The CDR3 extends over 15 amino acids. The V gene lost 0 bases and the J gene lost 0 bases, with 6 bases spanning the gap. CDR3 residues: CASSVGDATNEKLFF. DNA of the CDR3: TGTGCCAGCAGCGTAGGAGATGCAACTAATGAAAAACTGTTTTTT.

V gene TRBV29-1 combines with J gene TRBJ2-3; D is unresolved. This CDR3 spans 10 amino acids. V dropped 8 bases and J dropped 3 bases, with 6 bases sitting between them. Germline V gene data show CDR1 as SQVTM and CDR2 as ANQGSEA. This CDR3 reads CSPQTDTQYF. The CDR3 region has the DNA TGCAGCCCACAGACAGATACGCAGTATTTT.

The CDR3, as DNA: TGTGCCAGCAGCTTGGATAGCGGGGGCGGAAACACCATATATTTT. Its protein is CASSLDSGGGNTIYF. The J gene is TRBJ1-3, the V gene TRBV5-6; D perhaps matches TRBD1 (6 bases). The germline CDR1 and CDR2 sequences are SGHDT and YYEEEE. The CDR3 runs to 15 residues. V dropped 0 bases and J dropped 4 bases, with 11 bases sitting between them.

In this sample, this clone turned up once. J is TRBJ2-1 and V is TRBV6-6; 7 positions agree with TRBD2. This CDR3 spans 15 amino acids. The J segment lost 5 bases and the V segment lost 5 bases, leaving 9 bases of the junction unmatched. The V gene's germline CDR1 is MNHNY and CDR2 SVGAGI (reference sequence). The CDR3 sequence: CASSLGRSGDNEQFF. The CDR3 DNA reads as TGTGCCAGCAGTCTCGGGAGGAGCGGGGACAATGAGCAGTTCTTC.

J is TRBJ2-7 and V is TRBV15, with 12 bases aligning to TRBD1. V was pared by 3 bases and J by 6 bases, with 3 bases of the junction left unmatched. Germline V CDR1 and CDR2: LNHNV, YYDKDF (reference sequence). CDR3 size: 14 residues. Here the CDR3 DNA reads TGTGCCACCAGCAGGGGACAGGGGGCTTTCGAGCAGTACGTC. It encodes CATSRGQGAFEQYV.

The genes are TRBV4-3 and TRBJ1-3; 8 bases map to TRBD1. V gave up 4 bases and J gave up 4 bases; unmatched junction bases: 6. The length of the CDR3 is 15 residues. Germline V gene lookup returns CDR1 LGHNA and CDR2 YSLEER. CDR3 sequence reads: CASSRRTGSGNTIYF. CDR3 DNA: TGCGCCAGCAGCCGGCGGACAGGGTCAGGAAACACCATATATTTT.

The chain recombines TRBV5-1 with TRBJ2-2, with D uncertain. Per germline, CDR1 SGHRS and CDR2 YFSETQ. The CDR3 has 16 amino acids. The germline V and J ends were trimmed by 4 bases and 1 base, with 14 bases remaining between them. CDR3 sequence (DNA): TGCGCCAGCAGCCCCGGTGTGAGGAGGAACACCGGGGAGCTGTTTTTT. It translates to CASSPGVRRNTGELFF.

This sequence joins TRBV5-6 and TRBJ1-5, with 7 bases fitting TRBD1. The CDR3 covers 14 residues. Trimming removed 4 bases from V and 9 bases from J; junction bases left unmatched: 10. CDR1 SGHDT and CDR2 YYEEEE come from the germline V gene. Here the CDR3 reads CASSHSTGFGPQHF. CDR3 bases: TGTGCCAGCAGCCACTCGACAGGGTTTGGGCCCCAGCATTTT. The whole variable domain, filled in from reference TRBV5-6 and TRBJ1-5, reads DAGVTQSPTHLIKTRGQQVTLRCSPKSGHDTVSWYQQALGQGPQFIFQYYEEEERQRGNFPDRFSGHQFPNYSSELNVNALLLGDSALYLCASSHSTGFGPQHFGDGTRLSIL.

V is TRBV5-1 and J is TRBJ2-7; D remains unclear. CDR1 and CDR2 from the germline V gene are SGHRS and YFSETQ. Trimming took 0 bases from V and 0 from J, leaving 7 bases between them. The CDR3 totals 14 residues. The CDR3 sequence: CASSLVLSSYEQYF. DNA of the CDR3: TGCGCCAGCAGCTTGGTTCTGAGCTCCTACGAGCAGTACTTC.

CDR3 sequence reads: CAAGGGNYGYTF. The CDR3 nucleotides are TGTGCCGCCGGGGGAGGCAACTATGGCTACACCTTC. The J gene is TRBJ1-2, the V gene TRBV28, with D possibly TRBD1 on 5 matching bases. The CDR3 sequence is 12 residues long. Germline-derived CDR1 and CDR2 are MDHEN and SYDVKM. Trimming stripped 11 bases from V and 2 bases from J, with 12 bases between.

This chain joins TRBV11-2 and TRBJ2-4; 9 nucleotides match TRBD1. Per the germline V gene, CDR1 is SGHAT and CDR2 is FQNNGV. CDR3 length: 16 residues. The junction had 2 bases not matched to a gene; V was cut back by 2 bases and J by 0 bases. The CDR3 DNA reads TGTGCCAGCAGCTTATACAGGGGGCTAGCCAAAAACATTCAGTACTTC. Its translation: CASSLYRGLAKNIQYF.

J is TRBJ2-1 and V is TRBV7-6; tentatively, D is TRBD1 (6 bases). Germline V gives CDR1 SGHVS, CDR2 FNYEAQ. The CDR3 spans 15 residues. V lost 1 base, J lost 2 bases, and 9 bases lay in between. CDR3 in amino acids: CASSLDRATYNEQFF. The DNA of the CDR3 is TGTGCCAGCAGCTTAGACAGGGCCACCTACAATGAGCAGTTCTTC.